These 13 T cell receptor beta chains came from one sample sequenced in a study of Ad26.COV2.S vaccination and SARS-CoV-2 variants. The data were produced by immunoSEQ multiplex PCR, yet TCRdb's version contains in-frame clones alone and is incomplete. The table has around 450,000 clones, 89% seen once. Stated treatment: 19 received Ad26.COV2.S at low or high dose, single or two shots; about five received placebo; per-sample allocation not given. All samples were drawn on day 63, counting from the first vaccine or placebo injection. This sample comprised peripheral blood, obtained in a trial of Ad26.COV2.S vaccine versus placebo. These receptor sequences come from a person aged 18-65 years who received the Ad26.COV2.S COVID-19 vaccine or a placebo.

The chain is built from TRBV18 and TRBJ1-1; 7 bases are a match to TRBD1. Germline CDR1 reads KGHSH; CDR2 reads LQKENI. This CDR3 spans 16 amino acids. V shed 6 bases, J shed 5 bases, and the junction held 15 bases outside the gene matches. The CDR3 DNA follows: TGTGCCAGCTCCTCCAACCAGGGCAGGGGGGGAACTGAAGCTTTCTTT. Protein product: CASSSNQGRGGTEAFF.

The chain carries TRBV4-1 and TRBJ2-7; 9 positions match TRBD2. Germline V gene lookup returns CDR1 MGHRA and CDR2 YSYEKL. The J segment lost 6 bases and the V segment lost 3 bases, leaving 3 bases of the junction unmatched. This CDR3 spans 13 amino acids. The CDR3 nucleotides read TGCGCCAGCAGCCACGCAGCGGGAGGCGAGCAGTACGTC. Translating it yields CASSHAAGGEQYV.

This clone was counted between two and nine times. This chain joins TRBV4-1 and TRBJ2-1, with 8 bases identical to TRBD2. The germline V gene has CDR1 MGHRA and CDR2 YSYEKL. V lost 2 bases, J lost 4 bases, and 7 bases stayed unmatched. The CDR3 covers 16 residues. This chain's CDR3 is CASSQRGLGEYNEQFF. The CDR3 nucleotides are TGCGCCAGCAGCCAACGGGGACTAGGGGAATACAATGAGCAGTTCTTC.

The V call is TRBV7-9, the J call TRBJ2-1; no clear D. Germline V gene sequence: CDR1 SEHNR, CDR2 FQNEAQ (reference sequence). The ends were cut back, 2 bases at V and 8 bases at J, with 13 bases in the middle. The CDR3 spans 14 residues. The CDR3 bases are TGTGCCAGCAGCTTATGGCTATCCGGCCATGAGCAGTTCTTC. It codes for CASSLWLSGHEQFF.

This rearrangement joins TRBV4-2 to TRBJ2-3; TRBD2 aligns across 9 bases. Germline CDR1 reads LGHNA; CDR2 reads YNFKEQ. V shed 0 bases and J 3 bases; nucleotides not matched to a gene: 10. The CDR3 is 18 residues long. The CDR3: CASSQDNLAGSGTDTQYF. The DNA for the CDR3 is TGTGCCAGCAGCCAAGATAACCTAGCGGGATCTGGTACAGATACGCAGTATTTT.

This clone was seen only once. The chain links TRBV6-6 to TRBJ2-3; D gene ambiguous. From germline, CDR1 is MNHNY and CDR2 SVGAGI (reference sequence). The CDR3 sequence is 14 residues long. With 0 bases removed from V and 4 bases from J, the gap between germline ends came to 8 bases. The DNA for the CDR3 is TGTGCCAGCAGTTACTCGAGAACGTCAGATACGCAGTATTTT. This translates into CASSYSRTSDTQYF.

The genes are TRBV6-2 or TRBV6-3 and TRBJ1-1, with TRBD1 matching over 7 bases. Germline assignment: CDR1 MNHEY and CDR2 SVGEGT. The CDR3 is 14 residues long. The ends lost 1 base at V and 4 bases at J; junction bases unmatched: 3. The CDR3 DNA is TGTGCCAGCAGTTACTACAGGGGTGGCACTGAAGCTTTCTTT. It translates to CASSYYRGGTEAFF.

This chain connects TRBV18 to TRBJ2-1, with D uncertain. The CDR3 covers 16 residues. Trimming removed 4 bases at V and 0 bases at J, with 13 bases between. Germline values: CDR1 KGHSH, CDR2 LQKENI. The CDR3 bases are TGTGCCAGCTCACGGACGCATCTCAGCTCCTACAATGAGCAGTTCTTC. Translation gives CASSRTHLSSYNEQFF.

This clone was seen only a few times. V gene TRBV15 combines with J gene TRBJ1-4; maybe TRBD1 (6 bases). CDR1 is LNHNV and CDR2 is YYDKDF in the germline V gene (reference sequence). This CDR3 is 16 amino acids long. V dropped 1 base and J dropped 4 bases, with 13 bases sitting between them. The chain's CDR3 is CATSRGVGRGNEKLFF. CDR3 sequence (DNA): TGTGCCACCAGCAGAGGGGTTGGCAGGGGTAATGAAAAACTGTTTTTT.

J is TRBJ2-3 and V is TRBV7-9, with TRBD2 matching over 10 bases. Germline loops: CDR1 SEHNR, CDR2 FQNEAQ (reference sequence). CDR3 length: 14 residues. Losses at the gene ends were 5 bases for V and 6 bases for J; bases not matched to a gene: 5. This chain's CDR3 is CASSRAGGPDTQYF. The CDR3 coding sequence is TGTGCCAGCAGCCGAGCGGGAGGGCCGGATACGCAGTATTTT.

The gene calls are TRBV7-6 and TRBJ2-2, with D possibly matching TRBD2 (6 bases). The CDR3 length is 14 residues. Germline loops: CDR1 SGHVS, CDR2 FNYEAQ. The V gene lost 6 bases and the J gene lost 4 bases, with 12 bases spanning the gap. The CDR3 reads CASRLSGLTGELFF. The CDR3 DNA reads TGTGCCAGCAGACTTAGCGGACTCACCGGGGAGCTGTTTTTT.

The chain recombines TRBV10-3 with TRBJ1-4, with 9 bases lining up with TRBD1. V gave up 2 bases and J gave up 5 bases; unmatched junction bases: 9. Germline values: CDR1 ENHRY, CDR2 SYGVKD. The CDR3 has 17 residues. The CDR3 sequence: CAISEITPGQGNEKLFF. The CDR3 bases are TGTGCCATCAGTGAGATCACACCGGGACAGGGAAATGAAAAACTGTTTTTT.

The J gene is TRBJ1-1, the V gene TRBV4-1; D is undetermined. The V end was cut by 1 base, the J end by 1 base, with 10 bases between. CDR1 and CDR2 from the germline V gene are MGHRA and YSYEKL. The CDR3 is 15 residues long. CDR3 sequence reads: CASSQGSRSNTEAFF. The CDR3 DNA follows: TGCGCCAGCAGCCAAGGTAGCCGTTCGAACACTGAAGCTTTCTTT.